A selection of T cell receptor beta chains follows, all from one sample in a study of T-cell memory formation after mild COVID-19. TCRdb re-analysed the 5' RACE reads in MiXCR, keeping a single row per CDR3 protein. The table lists hundreds of thousands of distinct CDR3 sequences, 15% to 20% of them singletons. Material for sequencing was PBMCs or a T cell subset sorted from them (not recorded which). The receptors derive from an adult woman who had mild COVID-19 (a few samples of this study predate the infection). Cell type and time point are not known. Each CDR3 is given with its conserved first and last residue. The D gene is left open where the match is weak. Only some rows state a clone size, as once, few, many or a class for expanded clones.

V gene: TRBV4-1; D gene: TRBD2; J gene: TRBJ2-3; clone size: many; CDR3 DNA: TGCGCCAGCAGCCTCCTTGCTAGCGGGGGGGCGGGAGATACGCAGTATTTT; CDR3 protein: CASSLLASGGAGDTQYF
V gene: TRBV7-6; D gene: NA; J gene: TRBJ2-1; clone size: many; CDR3 DNA: TGTGCCAGCAGCTCCGGGCCCACAGTGCGTGGCAATGAGCAGTTCTTC; CDR3 protein: CASSSGPTVRGNEQFF
V gene: TRBV7-2; D gene: TRBD2; J gene: TRBJ2-7; clone size: many; CDR3 DNA: TGTGCCAGCAGCCAACTAGCGGGAGGCCACGAGCAGTACTTC; CDR3 protein: CASSQLAGGHEQYF
V gene: TRBV30; D gene: TRBD2; J gene: TRBJ2-3; clone size: NA; CDR3 DNA: TGTGCCTGGAGTGTACCCCTAGCGGGAGTCCCAGATACGCAGTATTTT; CDR3 protein: CAWSVPLAGVPDTQYF
V gene: TRBV7-9; D gene: TRBD1; J gene: TRBJ2-6; clone size: few; CDR3 DNA: TGTGCCAGCAGCTTATCCGCTCGGGACAGAAGCTCTGGGGCCAACGTCCTGACTTTC; CDR3 protein: CASSLSARDRSSGANVLTF
V gene: TRBV3-1; D gene: NA; J gene: TRBJ2-7; clone size: NA; CDR3 DNA: TGTGCCAGCAGCCAGATTCCCGGGAAATGGGAGTACTTC; CDR3 protein: CASSQIPGKWEYF
V gene: TRBV28; D gene: NA; J gene: TRBJ2-7; clone size: NA; CDR3 DNA: TGTGCCAGCACCCTGGGACTGCCGTTTGGGGAGCAGTACTTC; CDR3 protein: CASTLGLPFGEQYF
V gene: TRBV12-3/TRBV12-4; D gene: NA; J gene: TRBJ1-5; clone size: few; CDR3 DNA: TGTGCCAGCAGTGGTAGACAAACGGGTCAGCCCCAGCATTTT; CDR3 protein: CASSGRQTGQPQHF
V gene: TRBV5-6; D gene: NA; J gene: TRBJ1-6; clone size: NA; CDR3 DNA: TGTGCCAGCAGCTTCCGTCCTAATTCACCCCTCCACTTT; CDR3 protein: CASSFRPNSPLHF
V gene: TRBV4-3; D gene: NA; J gene: TRBJ2-7; clone size: many; CDR3 DNA: TGCGCCAGCAGCCAAGAGAGGGGGGTTATCTACGAGCAGTACTTC; CDR3 protein: CASSQERGVIYEQYF
V gene: TRBV5-1; D gene: NA; J gene: TRBJ2-7; clone size: few; CDR3 DNA: TGCGCCAGCAGCTTCCAGGGTTTGTCCTACGAGCAGTACTTC; CDR3 protein: CASSFQGLSYEQYF
V gene: TRBV7-9; D gene: NA; J gene: TRBJ2-3; clone size: NA; CDR3 DNA: TGTGCCAGCAGCGTAGGATTCCAGGGTCCAGATACGCAGTATTTT; CDR3 protein: CASSVGFQGPDTQYF
V gene: TRBV7-9; D gene: NA; J gene: TRBJ1-4; clone size: few; CDR3 DNA: TGTGCCAGCAGCTTAGAGTGGACTGGAGATGAAAAACTGTTTTTT; CDR3 protein: CASSLEWTGDEKLFF